This T cell receptor beta chain was profiled in a study of blood T cell repertoires in COVID-19. Turning to the study itself: COVID-19 samples from acute and convalescent phases originated in the United States, Italy and Spain. T cells, B-cell-depleted T cells, or PBMCs supplied cDNA or gDNA.

This clone came up once. The sample has other DNA sequences that encode this CDR3 too. V shed 6 bases, J shed 6 bases, and the junction held 7 bases outside the gene matches. Germline V gives CDR1 MNHEY, CDR2 SVGAGI. The CDR3 extends over 15 amino acids. Authors' data handling: Using reference gene primer amplification, nucleated cell counts were estimated. Clones were read by immunoSEQ multiplex PCR, and TCRdb kept only the in-frame ones, dropping some. From that table come the V and J calls and clone size; the DNA was used to work out D and trimming. Of some 110,000 clones listed, roughly 88% are singletons.

Source material: peripheral blood. The receptor comes from a human donor in a cohort sampled during active COVID-19. This chain uses TRBV6-5 with TRBJ2-1; 11 bases match TRBD1. The CDR3 sequence: CASSLTGTGGNEQFF. Here the CDR3 DNA reads TGTGCCAGCAGCCTCACCGGGACAGGGGGCAATGAGCAGTTCTTC.